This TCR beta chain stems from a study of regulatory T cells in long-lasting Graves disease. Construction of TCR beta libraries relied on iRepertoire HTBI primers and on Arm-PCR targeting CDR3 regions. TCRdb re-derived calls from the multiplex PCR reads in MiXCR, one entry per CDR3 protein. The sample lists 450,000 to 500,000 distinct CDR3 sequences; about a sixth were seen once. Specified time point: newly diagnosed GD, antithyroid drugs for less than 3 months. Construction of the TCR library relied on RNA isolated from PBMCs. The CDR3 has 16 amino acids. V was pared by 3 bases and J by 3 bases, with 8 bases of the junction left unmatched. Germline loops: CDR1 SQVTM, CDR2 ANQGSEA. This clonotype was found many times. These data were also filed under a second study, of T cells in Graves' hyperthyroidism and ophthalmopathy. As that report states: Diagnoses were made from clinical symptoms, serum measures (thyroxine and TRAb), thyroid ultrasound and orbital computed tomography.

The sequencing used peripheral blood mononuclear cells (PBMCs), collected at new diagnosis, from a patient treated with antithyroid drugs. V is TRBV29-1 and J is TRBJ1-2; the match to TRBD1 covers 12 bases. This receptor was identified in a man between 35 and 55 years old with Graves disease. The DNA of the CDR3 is TGCAGCGTTGACGTGGGACAGGGGGCTGGTTACTATGGCTACACCTTC. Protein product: CSVDVGQGAGYYGYTF.